This T cell receptor (beta chain) was identified during a study of molecular identifiers for immune sequencing clone quantification. The bulk TCR libraries were made with methods described before and with listed TCR primers. TCRdb fed the PCR reads into MiXCR, producing one record per CDR3 protein. Of around 100,000 distinct CDR3 sequences detected, about 32% appear once; the ten largest clones hold about 9.7%. The CD8+CD4-CCR7+CD45RA+ phenotype defined the sorted naive CD8 T cells. Regarding the study as a whole: The sizes of highly expanded clones could be underestimated when identical TCR molecules share a barcode. A single cell's spiked Jurkat TCR RNA was reportedly detectable among one million naive cells.

This clonotype has more than one count but fewer than ten. The target antigen is unknown. The CDR3 spans 11 residues. V was trimmed by 9 bases and J by 9 bases, leaving 12 bases between them. Sequencing input: naive CD8+ T cells from blood, with Jurkat cell RNA spiked in. The subset: FACS-sorted CD8+CD4-CCR7+CD45RA+ naive T cells. The chain links TRBV12-3 or TRBV12-4 to TRBJ2-1, with TRBD1 as a possible D gene (5 bases). This sequence was found in a human donor in good health. Some libraries in this study had Jurkat cell RNA spiked in. The CDR3: CASAGPGEQFF. The CDR3 DNA sequence: TGTGCCAGTGCAGGGCCTGGTGAGCAGTTCTTC.